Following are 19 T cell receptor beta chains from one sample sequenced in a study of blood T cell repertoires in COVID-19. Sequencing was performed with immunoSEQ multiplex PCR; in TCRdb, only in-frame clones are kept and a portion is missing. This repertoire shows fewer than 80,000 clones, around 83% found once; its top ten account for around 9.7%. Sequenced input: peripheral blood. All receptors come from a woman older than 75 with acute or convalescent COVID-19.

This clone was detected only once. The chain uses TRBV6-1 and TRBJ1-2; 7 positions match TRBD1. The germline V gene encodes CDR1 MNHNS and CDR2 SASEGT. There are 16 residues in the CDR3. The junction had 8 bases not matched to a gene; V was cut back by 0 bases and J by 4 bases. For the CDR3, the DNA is TGTGCCAGCAGTGAAGCTCACGGACAGGTCCTCTATGGCTACACCTTC. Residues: CASSEAHGQVLYGYTF.

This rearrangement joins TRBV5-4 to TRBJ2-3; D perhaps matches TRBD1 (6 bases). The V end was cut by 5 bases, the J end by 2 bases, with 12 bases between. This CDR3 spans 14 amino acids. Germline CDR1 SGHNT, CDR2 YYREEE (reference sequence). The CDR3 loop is CASRQTGSTDTQYF. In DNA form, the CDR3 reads TGTGCCAGCAGACAAACAGGGTCCACAGATACGCAGTATTTT.

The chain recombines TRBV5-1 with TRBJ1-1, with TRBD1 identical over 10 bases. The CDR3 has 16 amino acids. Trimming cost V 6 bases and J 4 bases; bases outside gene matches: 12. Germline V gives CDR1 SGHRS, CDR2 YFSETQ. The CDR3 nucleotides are TGCGCCAGCATGCTTGGACAGGGGGGCCAAGGCACTGAAGCTTTCTTT. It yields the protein CASMLGQGGQGTEAFF. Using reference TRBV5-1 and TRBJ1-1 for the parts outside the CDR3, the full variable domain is KAGVTQTPRYLIKTRGQQVTLSCSPISGHRSVSWYQQTPGQGLQFLFEYFSETQRNKGNFPGRFSGRQFSNSRSEMNVSTLELGDSALYLCASMLGQGGQGTEAFFGQGTRLTVV.

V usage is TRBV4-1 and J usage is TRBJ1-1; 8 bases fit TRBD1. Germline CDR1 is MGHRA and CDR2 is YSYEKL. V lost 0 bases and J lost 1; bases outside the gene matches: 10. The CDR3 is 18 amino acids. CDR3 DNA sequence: TGCGCCAGCAGCCAAGATTACAGGGGGGGAATCAGGAACACTGAAGCTTTCTTT. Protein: CASSQDYRGGIRNTEAFF.

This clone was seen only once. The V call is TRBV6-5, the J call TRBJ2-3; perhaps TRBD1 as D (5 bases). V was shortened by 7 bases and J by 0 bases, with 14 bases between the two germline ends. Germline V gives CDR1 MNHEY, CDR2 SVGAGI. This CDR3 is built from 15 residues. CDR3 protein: CASTPLGLSTDTQYF. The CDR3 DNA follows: TGTGCCAGCACCCCTCTGGGGCTAAGCACAGATACGCAGTATTTT.

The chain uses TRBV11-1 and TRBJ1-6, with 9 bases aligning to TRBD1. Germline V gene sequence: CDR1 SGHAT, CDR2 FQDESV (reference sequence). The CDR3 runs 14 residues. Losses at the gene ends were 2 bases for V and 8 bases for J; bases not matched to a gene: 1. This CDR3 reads CASSLRDRDSPLHF. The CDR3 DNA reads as TGTGCCAGCAGCTTACGGGACAGGGATTCACCCCTCCACTTT.

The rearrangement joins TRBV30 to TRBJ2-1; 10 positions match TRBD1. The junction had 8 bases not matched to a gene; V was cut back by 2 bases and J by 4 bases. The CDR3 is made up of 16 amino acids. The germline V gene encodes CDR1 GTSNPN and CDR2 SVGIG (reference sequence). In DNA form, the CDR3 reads TGTGCCTGGAGTCAACCGGGACAGGGGCTTTACAATGAGCAGTTCTTC. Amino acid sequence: CAWSQPGQGLYNEQFF.

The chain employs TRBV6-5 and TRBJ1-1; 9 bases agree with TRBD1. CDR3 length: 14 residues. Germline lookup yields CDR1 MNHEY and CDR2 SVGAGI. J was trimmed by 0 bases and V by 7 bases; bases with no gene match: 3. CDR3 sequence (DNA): TGTGCCAGCACACGACAGGGGGTGAACACTGAAGCTTTCTTT. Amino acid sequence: CASTRQGVNTEAFF.

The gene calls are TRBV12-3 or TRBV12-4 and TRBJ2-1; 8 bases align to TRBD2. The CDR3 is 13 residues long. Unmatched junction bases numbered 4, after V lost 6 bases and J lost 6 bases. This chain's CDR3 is CASRAGLVNEQFF. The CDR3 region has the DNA TGTGCCAGCAGAGCGGGACTAGTCAATGAGCAGTTCTTC.

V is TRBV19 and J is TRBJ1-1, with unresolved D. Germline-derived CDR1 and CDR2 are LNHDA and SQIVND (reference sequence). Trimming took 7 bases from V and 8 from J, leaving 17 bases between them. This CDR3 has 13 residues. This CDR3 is CASTRREGREAFF. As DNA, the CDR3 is TGTGCCAGTACCCGGCGGGAGGGTAGGGAAGCTTTCTTT.

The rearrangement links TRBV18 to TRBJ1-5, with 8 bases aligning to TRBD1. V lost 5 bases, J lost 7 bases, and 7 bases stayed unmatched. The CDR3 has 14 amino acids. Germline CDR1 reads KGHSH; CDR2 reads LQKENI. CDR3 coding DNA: TGTGCCAGCTCAGCCGGACAGGGAGTCCAGCCCCAGCATTTT. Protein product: CASSAGQGVQPQHF.

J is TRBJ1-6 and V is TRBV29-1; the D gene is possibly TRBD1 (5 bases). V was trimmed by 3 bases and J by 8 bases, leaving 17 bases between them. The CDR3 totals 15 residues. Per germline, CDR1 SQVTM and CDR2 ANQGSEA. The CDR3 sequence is CSVDRQSRIDSPLHF. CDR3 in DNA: TGCAGCGTTGACCGACAGTCCCGGATTGATTCACCCCTCCACTTT.

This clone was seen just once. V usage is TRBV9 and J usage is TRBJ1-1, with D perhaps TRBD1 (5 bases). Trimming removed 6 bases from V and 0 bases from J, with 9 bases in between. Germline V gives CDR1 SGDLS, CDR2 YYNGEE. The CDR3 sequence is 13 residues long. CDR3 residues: CASKGPVNTEAFF. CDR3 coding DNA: TGTGCCAGCAAGGGGCCGGTGAACACTGAAGCTTTCTTT.

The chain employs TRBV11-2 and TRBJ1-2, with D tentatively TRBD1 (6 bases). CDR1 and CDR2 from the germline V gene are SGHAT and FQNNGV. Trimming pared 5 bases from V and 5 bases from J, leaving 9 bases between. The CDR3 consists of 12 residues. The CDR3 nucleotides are TGTGCCAGCAGCCCTACAGGGTATGGCTACACCTTC. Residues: CASSPTGYGYTF. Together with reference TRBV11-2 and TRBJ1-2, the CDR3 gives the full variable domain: EAGVAQSPRYKIIEKRQSVAFWCNPISGHATLYWYQQILGQGPKLLIQFQNNGVVDDSQLPKDRFSAERLKGVDSTLKIQPAKLEDSAVYLCASSPTGYGYTFGSGTRLTVV.

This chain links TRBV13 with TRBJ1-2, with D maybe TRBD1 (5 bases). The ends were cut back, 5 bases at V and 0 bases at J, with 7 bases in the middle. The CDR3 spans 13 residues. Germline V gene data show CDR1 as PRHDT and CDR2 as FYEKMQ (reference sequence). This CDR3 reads CASSRGTNYGYTF. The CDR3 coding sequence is TGTGCCAGCAGCCGGGGGACTAACTATGGCTACACCTTC. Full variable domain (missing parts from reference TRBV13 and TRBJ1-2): AAGVIQSPRHLIKEKRETATLKCYPIPRHDTVYWYQQGPGQDPQFLISFYEKMQSDKGSIPDRFSAQQFSDYHSELNMSSLELGDSALYFCASSRGTNYGYTFGSGTRLTVV.

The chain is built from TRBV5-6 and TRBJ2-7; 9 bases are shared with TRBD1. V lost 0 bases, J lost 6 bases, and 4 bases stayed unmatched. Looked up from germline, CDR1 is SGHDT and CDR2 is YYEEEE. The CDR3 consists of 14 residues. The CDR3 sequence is CASSLGDRVGEQYF. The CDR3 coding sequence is TGTGCCAGCAGCTTGGGGGACAGGGTAGGCGAGCAGTACTTC. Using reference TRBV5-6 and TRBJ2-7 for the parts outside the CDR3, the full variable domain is DAGVTQSPTHLIKTRGQQVTLRCSPKSGHDTVSWYQQALGQGPQFIFQYYEEEERQRGNFPDRFSGHQFPNYSSELNVNALLLGDSALYLCASSLGDRVGEQYFGPGTRLTVT.

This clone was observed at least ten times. This CDR3 is CAISESNAGGLYNEQFF. Written as DNA, the CDR3 is TGTGCCATCAGTGAGTCGAACGCGGGGGGACTCTACAATGAGCAGTTCTTC. The gene calls are TRBV10-3 and TRBJ2-1; 8 nucleotides agree with TRBD2. V dropped 0 bases and J dropped 3; count of bases not matched to a gene: 7. This CDR3 has 17 amino acids. The germline CDR1 and CDR2 sequences are ENHRY and SYGVKD.

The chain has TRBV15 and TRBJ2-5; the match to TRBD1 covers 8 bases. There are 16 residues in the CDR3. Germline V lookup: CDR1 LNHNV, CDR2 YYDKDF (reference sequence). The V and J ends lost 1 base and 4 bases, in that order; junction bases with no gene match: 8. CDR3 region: CATSRGTQGGGETQYF. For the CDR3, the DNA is TGTGCCACCAGCAGAGGCACACAGGGGGGAGGAGAGACCCAGTACTTC.

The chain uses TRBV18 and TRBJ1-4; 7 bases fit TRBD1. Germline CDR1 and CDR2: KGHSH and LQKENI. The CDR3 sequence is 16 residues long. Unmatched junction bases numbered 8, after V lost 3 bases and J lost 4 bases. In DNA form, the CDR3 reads TGTGCCAGCTCACCGAGAGAGGGGGCCGGTAATGAAAAACTGTTTTTT. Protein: CASSPREGAGNEKLFF.